Listed here are 29 T cell receptor beta chains from one sample, sequenced in a study of shared clonotypes between healthy human individuals. The table came from immunoSEQ multiplex PCR; TCRdb's copy has only in-frame clones and leaves some out. The top ten hold roughly 13% of the sample, which has about half a million clones, roughly 80% seen once. Sequenced material: PBMCs. The receptor set was obtained from a woman aged 40 to 49 in good health. Some clones in this sample may be carry-over from other donors' samples.

The chain uses TRBV28 and TRBJ1-1, with D possibly matching TRBD1 (5 bases). There are 11 residues in the CDR3. CDR1 and CDR2 (germline): MDHEN, SYDVKM. Trimming cost V 5 bases and J 9 bases, with 10 bases left between them. CDR3 bases: TGTGCCAGCAGTCTCGGGACTAAAGCTTTCTTT. This encodes CASSLGTKAFF.

The chain recombines TRBV5-1 with TRBJ2-4, with 10 bases that match TRBD2. The germline gives CDR1 SGHRS, CDR2 YFSETQ. This CDR3 has 16 amino acids. Losses at the gene ends were 0 bases for V and 6 bases for J; bases not matched to a gene: 6. CDR3 sequence: CASSLVPSGSTNIQYF. The CDR3 nucleotides read TGCGCCAGCAGCTTGGTTCCTAGCGGGAGTACAAACATTCAGTACTTC.

The gene calls are TRBV19 and TRBJ1-5, with D unclear. Germline loops: CDR1 LNHDA, CDR2 SQIVND (reference sequence). This CDR3 comprises 16 residues. The V end lost 3 bases, the J end lost 5 bases, and 17 bases lay between the germline ends. The CDR3 sequence is CASSIGVGGVHQPQHF. CDR3 coding DNA: TGTGCCAGTAGTATCGGCGTAGGCGGAGTGCATCAGCCCCAGCATTTT.

The genes are TRBV25-1 and TRBJ2-7; no clear D. V shed 4 bases and J shed 3 bases, with 7 bases lying between them. The length of the CDR3 is 12 residues. CDR1 and CDR2 from the germline V gene are MGHDK and SYGVNS. CDR3 protein: CASSGPIYEQYF. DNA of the CDR3: TGTGCCAGCAGTGGGCCCATCTACGAGCAGTACTTC.

Turning to this clone: A far larger clone lies a single base away; this is likely a read error. The rearrangement joins TRBV19 to TRBJ1-1; a weak D match, TRBD1 (6 bases). Trimming removed 6 bases at V and 2 bases at J, with 10 bases between. The CDR3 loop spans 13 amino acids. The germline gives CDR1 LNHDA, CDR2 SQIVND (reference sequence). The CDR3 region is CASSGRGNTEAFF. In DNA, the CDR3 is TGTGCCAGTAGCGGCAGGGGCAACACTGAAGCTTTCTTT.

The chain links TRBV30 to TRBJ2-1; 10 nucleotides agree with TRBD1. CDR1 and CDR2 (germline): GTSNPN, SVGIG (reference sequence). Losses at the gene ends were 3 bases for V and 7 bases for J; bases not matched to a gene: 9. The CDR3 consists of 15 residues. The CDR3 DNA reads as TGTGCCTGGAGCTGGACAGGGGGGTTTAGAAATGAGCAGTTCTTC. Translation gives CAWSWTGGFRNEQFF.

V and J are TRBV5-1 and TRBJ2-3; 8 bases agree with TRBD2. The CDR3 is 15 amino acids. CDR1 is SGHRS, CDR2 YFSETQ, per germline. Unmatched junction bases numbered 9, after V lost 9 bases and J lost 0 bases. CDR3 loop: CATKSSGSSTDTQYF. Written as DNA, the CDR3 is TGCGCCACCAAGTCGAGCGGGAGCAGCACAGATACGCAGTATTTT.

The rearrangement uses TRBV11-2 and TRBJ2-7, with D possibly being TRBD1 (5 bases). V was pared by 3 bases and J by 2 bases, with 11 bases between. CDR3 length: 14 amino acids. Germline V gives CDR1 SGHAT, CDR2 FQNNGV. The CDR3 DNA reads as TGTGCCAGCAGCTTCGGCAGGGTAACCTACGAGCAGTACTTC. Encoded protein: CASSFGRVTYEQYF. The whole variable domain, filled in from reference TRBV11-2 and TRBJ2-7, reads EAGVAQSPRYKIIEKRQSVAFWCNPISGHATLYWYQQILGQGPKLLIQFQNNGVVDDSQLPKDRFSAERLKGVDSTLKIQPAKLEDSAVYLCASSFGRVTYEQYFGPGTRLTVT.

V usage is TRBV5-6 and J usage is TRBJ1-1, with TRBD1 matching 7 bases. J lost 0 bases, V lost 4 bases, and 3 bases had no gene match. The CDR3 covers 14 residues. Germline V gene sequence: CDR1 SGHDT, CDR2 YYEEEE. The CDR3 is CASSETGMNTEAFF. In DNA form, the CDR3 reads TGTGCCAGCAGCGAGACAGGGATGAACACTGAAGCTTTCTTT.

The V and J genes are TRBV6-6 and TRBJ1-2, with D possibly matching TRBD1 (6 bases). Germline V lookup: CDR1 MNHNY, CDR2 SVGAGI (reference sequence). Trimming left V 5 bases short and J 4 bases short, with 17 bases between. The CDR3 length is 15 residues. The DNA of the CDR3 is TGTGCCAGCAGTCAACAGGACAGAGTTCGCTATGGCTACACCTTC. Its translation is CASSQQDRVRYGYTF.

The chain links TRBV2 to TRBJ2-3, with 8 positions matching TRBD2. J was trimmed by 0 bases and V by 8 bases; bases with no gene match: 4. Germline-derived CDR1 and CDR2 are SNHLY and FYNNEI. There are 14 residues in the CDR3. As DNA, the CDR3 is TGTGCCAGCCGGCGGGAGGAGAGCACAGATACGCAGTATTTT. It translates to CASRREESTDTQYF.

Of note for this clone: The likely explanation is a read error, given a far larger clone one base away. Other nucleotide sequences from this sample produce the same CDR3. J is TRBJ2-2 and V is TRBV7-6; D is perhaps TRBD1 or TRBD2 (5 bases each). Germline lookup yields CDR1 SGHVS and CDR2 FNYEAQ. The CDR3 is made up of 17 amino acids. The CDR3 spells CASRPAEWDGNTGELFF. DNA for the CDR3: TGTGCCAGCAGACCAGCGGAGTGGGACGGGAACACCGGGGAGTTGTTTTTT.

Turning to this clone: With a far larger clone one base away, a read error is the likely cause. The same CDR3 can be traced to other DNA sequences in this sample. This chain connects TRBV30 to TRBJ1-1; D may be TRBD1 (6 bases). Germline-derived CDR1 and CDR2 are GTSNPN and SVGIG (reference sequence). The CDR3 sequence is 11 residues long. As DNA, the CDR3 is TGTGCTTGGAGGGACATGACTGAAGCTTTCTTT. Translation: CAWRDMTEAFF.

The chain recombines TRBV21-1 with TRBJ2-3; the table's D call, TRBD1, was not checked against the DNA. TRBV21-1 is flagged as a pseudogene. This CDR3 contains 20 residues. The chain's CDR3 is CASSKEVKSQSRSSTDTQYF. In nucleotides, the CDR3 is TGTGCCAGCAGCAAAGAAGTTAAGTCACAGAGCAGATCAAGCACAGATACGCAGTATTTT.

This clone was detected only once. The rearrangement joins TRBV18 to TRBJ1-1, with D possibly TRBD1 on 5 matching bases. CDR1 is KGHSH and CDR2 is LQKENI in the germline V gene. CDR3 size: 14 residues. Trimming removed 1 base at V and 3 bases at J, with 9 bases between. The CDR3 sequence: CASSPQGMDTEAFF. The DNA for the CDR3 is TGTGCCAGCTCACCACAGGGGATGGACACTGAAGCTTTCTTT.

This chain links TRBV28 with TRBJ1-4; D not certain. This CDR3 contains 15 residues. V was cut by 3 bases and J by 6 bases, with 14 bases left in between. The germline gives CDR1 MDHEN, CDR2 SYDVKM. DNA of the CDR3: TGTGCCAGCAGTTTTCTAGGAACGGATCATGAAAAACTGTTTTTT. Protein: CASSFLGTDHEKLFF.

This chain links TRBV7-2 with TRBJ2-1, with 15 positions matching TRBD2. Germline V gene lookup returns CDR1 SGHTA and CDR2 FQGNSA. V shed 6 bases and J 7 bases; nucleotides not matched to a gene: 1. This CDR3 is built from 14 residues. CDR3 in amino acids: CASRGTSGRNEQFF. The CDR3 DNA is TGTGCCAGCAGAGGGACTAGCGGGAGGAATGAGCAGTTCTTC.

The J gene is TRBJ1-2, the V gene TRBV19; D is possibly TRBD1 (5 bases). V was shortened by 3 bases and J by 4 bases, with 21 bases between the two germline ends. This CDR3 is built from 17 residues. Germline V gives CDR1 LNHDA, CDR2 SQIVND (reference sequence). DNA of the CDR3: TGTGCCAGTAGTATTGGGGCTTACCGGGCATCCTCCTATGGCTACACCTTC. Its translation: CASSIGAYRASSYGYTF.

The V gene is TRBV6-1, the J gene TRBJ1-2; weak D call: TRBD1 (5 bases). The V gene's germline CDR1 is MNHNS and CDR2 SASEGT. The CDR3 consists of 14 residues. Trimming took 1 base from V and 8 from J, leaving 14 bases between them. The chain's CDR3 is CASSEVGTFGGYTF. In nucleotides, the CDR3 is TGTGCCAGCAGTGAAGTCGGGACCTTCGGGGGCTACACCTTC.

For this clone: This is likely an artifact of a read error, given a far larger clone one base away. The chain couples TRBV29-1 to TRBJ2-5; D is possibly TRBD2 (7 bases). Germline lookup yields CDR1 SQVTM and CDR2 ANQGSEA. The CDR3 covers 12 residues. The CDR3 is CSVEQGRETKYF. The DNA of the CDR3 is TGCAGCGTTGAACAGGGGAGGGAGACCAAGTACTTC.

Regarding this clone: A read error is the likely source, as a far larger clone sits one nucleotide away. The V gene is TRBV4-3, the J gene TRBJ2-5, with no clear D. V lost 0 bases, J lost 4 bases, and 12 bases lay in between. The CDR3 has 15 residues. The V gene's germline CDR1 is LGHNA and CDR2 YSLEER. In nucleotides, the CDR3 is TGCGCCAGCAGCCAAGATATGGGGAAGGGAGAGACCCAGTACTTC. Translated, it gives CASSQDMGKGETQYF.

V gene TRBV7-2 combines with J gene TRBJ2-3; 12 bases map to TRBD2. This CDR3 region has 18 residues. Germline values: CDR1 SGHTA, CDR2 FQGNSA. Unmatched junction bases numbered 8, after V lost 3 bases and J lost 1 base. The CDR3 nucleotides are TGTGCCAGCAGCTTCCCCTCAACTAGCGGGGGGCGCACAGATACGCAGTATTTT. As protein: CASSFPSTSGGRTDTQYF.

As to this clone: This likely came from a read error, as a far larger clone is one base away. This chain links TRBV6-1 with TRBJ2-5, with 9 bases lining up with TRBD2. The CDR3 is made up of 14 amino acids. The germline gives CDR1 MNHNS, CDR2 SASEGT. V dropped 4 bases and J dropped 4; count of bases not matched to a gene: 4. The CDR3 DNA follows: TGTGCCAGCAGTGGAGCGGGAGGATTAGAGACCCAGTACTTC. Translated: CASSGAGGLETQYF.

Regarding this clone: Since a far larger clone is one base different, this is likely a read error. The gene calls are TRBV7-2 and TRBJ1-2; 7 nucleotides line up with TRBD1. Germline CDR1 is SGHTA and CDR2 is FQGNSA. The V segment lost 8 bases and the J segment 7 bases; nucleotides outside the gene matches: 10. CDR3 length: 13 amino acids. CDR3: CASDRQGEGGYTF. CDR3 nucleotide sequence: TGTGCCAGCGACCGACAGGGAGAGGGTGGCTACACCTTC.

The CDR3: CASSPALLTDTQYF. CDR3 sequence (DNA): TGTGCCAGCAGCCCCGCCCTCCTAACAGATACGCAGTATTTT. The gene calls are TRBV7-8 and TRBJ2-3, with unresolved D. The V end lost 5 bases, the J end lost 3 bases, and 12 bases lay between the germline ends. The CDR3 consists of 14 residues. Germline CDR1 is SGHVS and CDR2 is FQNEAQ.

The rearrangement links TRBV15 to TRBJ2-2; D ambiguous. Trimming pared 1 base from V and 7 bases from J, leaving 7 bases between. Germline values: CDR1 LNHNV, CDR2 YYDKDF (reference sequence). CDR3 size: 13 residues. The CDR3 DNA sequence: TGTGCCACCAGCAGAGGTCCTGACGGGGAGCTGTTTTTT. Its translation: CATSRGPDGELFF.

In regard to this clone: A single base is all that separates this from a far larger clone, so a read error is likely. The chain recombines TRBV20-1 with TRBJ2-2; perhaps TRBD1 as D (5 bases). CDR3 length: 11 amino acids. Per germline, CDR1 DFQATT and CDR2 SNEGSKA (reference sequence). V was clipped by 4 bases and J by 10 bases, with 10 bases between them. DNA of the CDR3: TGCAGTGCTACAGGGTCCGTGGAGCTGTTTTTT. Translation: CSATGSVELFF.

On this clone itself: This CDR3 is also generated by other DNA sequences in the sample. The V and J genes are TRBV6-5 and TRBJ1-2; TRBD1 matches 8 bases. The CDR3 spans 14 residues. CDR1 is MNHEY and CDR2 is SVGAGI in the germline V gene. Unmatched junction bases numbered 13, after V lost 8 bases and J lost 8 bases. The CDR3 DNA sequence: TGTGCCAGCGGCTCAGGGGGCTGGGGCGGGGGCTACACCTTC. It encodes CASGSGGWGGGYTF.

The chain joins TRBV15 to TRBJ2-4, with D perhaps matching TRBD1 or TRBD2 (5 bases each). The CDR3 consists of 16 residues. The germline CDR1 and CDR2 sequences are LNHNV and YYDKDF (reference sequence). Trimming removed 5 bases at V and 0 bases at J, with 14 bases between. The CDR3 reads CATSGRRTGAKNIQYF. The CDR3 nucleotides read TGTGCCACCAGCGGGAGAAGAACAGGAGCCAAAAACATTCAGTACTTC.